This passage covers 16 T cell receptor beta chains from one sample sequenced in a study of post-analysis software for immune sequencing data. Study results and limitations: The five TRBV segments detected at higher frequency in patients than in controls included TRBV5-6, TRBV5-1 and TRBV20-1.

These receptors' antigens are unknown. Incorporated into the TCR beta cDNA libraries were unique molecular identifiers, which served to reduce PCR and sequencing biases. TCRdb reanalysed the PCR reads using MiXCR and keeps one entry per CDR3 protein. The table lists more than 350,000 distinct CDR3 sequences, 39% of them singletons. The sample was blood. These receptors all come from a girl aged 2 to 9 with multiple sclerosis.

The rearrangement joins TRBV25-1 to TRBJ2-5; D ambiguous. The end of the DNA is better explained by TRBJ2-7, so the J call may be wrong. Germline V gene lookup returns CDR1 MGHDK and CDR2 SYGVNS. CDR3 length equals 15 residues. CDR3 bases: TGTGCCAGCAGTGATGGGAACAAGGCCCTCTACGAGCAGTACTTC. Its protein is CASSDGNKALYEQYF.

V is TRBV5-8 and J is TRBJ1-1; D is ambiguous. Trimming took 0 bases from V and 8 from J, leaving 8 bases between them. Germline-derived CDR1 and CDR2 are SGHTS and YDEGEE. The CDR3 spans 12 residues. The CDR3 DNA is TGTGCCAGCAGCTTGGGGGATTTGGAAGCTTTCTTT. The encoded protein is CASSLGDLEAFF.

This sequence joins TRBV4-2 and TRBJ2-1; 7 bases line up with TRBD2. Germline CDR1 and CDR2: LGHNA and YNFKEQ. This CDR3 has 14 amino acids. Trimming at V came to 4 bases and at J to 4 bases, leaving 4 bases not matched to a gene. The CDR3 loop is CASSPSGLYNEQFF. CDR3 DNA sequence: TGTGCCAGCAGCCCTAGCGGATTATACAATGAGCAGTTCTTC.

V usage is TRBV12-3 or TRBV12-4 and J usage is TRBJ2-7, with 8 bases identical to TRBD1. The CDR3 spans 15 residues. Trimming at V came to 7 bases and at J to 0 bases, leaving 8 bases not matched to a gene. CDR3 nucleotide sequence: TGTGCCAGCACCTTGGGCGACAGGGGCTCCTACGAGCAGTACTTC. Amino acids: CASTLGDRGSYEQYF.

V is TRBV12-3 or TRBV12-4 and J is TRBJ1-5, with 12 bases lining up with TRBD1. Losses at the gene ends were 5 bases for V and 0 bases for J; bases not matched to a gene: 5. CDR3 length: 17 residues. Here the CDR3 reads CASSPRDRGLSNQPQHF. The CDR3 nucleotides read TGTGCCAGCAGTCCTCGGGACAGGGGGCTTAGCAATCAGCCCCAGCATTTT.

This clonotype turned up a few times. This rearrangement joins TRBV5-1 to TRBJ1-4, with 7 bases aligning to TRBD1. This CDR3 is 14 amino acids long. Germline V gives CDR1 SGHRS, CDR2 YFSETQ. V was pared by 5 bases and J by 2 bases, with 3 bases of the junction left unmatched. The CDR3 sequence: CASSQGGTNEKLFF. The CDR3 DNA follows: TGCGCCAGCAGTCAGGGGGGGACTAATGAAAAACTGTTTTTT. Variable domain in full (rest from reference TRBV5-1 and TRBJ1-4): KAGVTQTPRYLIKTRGQQVTLSCSPISGHRSVSWYQQTPGQGLQFLFEYFSETQRNKGNFPGRFSGRQFSNSRSEMNVSTLELGDSALYLCASSQGGTNEKLFFGSGTQLSVL.

This clonotype turned up a few times. The chain carries TRBV28 and TRBJ2-3; 14 bases are a match to TRBD2. The germline gives CDR1 MDHEN, CDR2 SYDVKM. The CDR3 contains 15 residues. Trimming removed 6 bases from V and 3 bases from J; junction bases left unmatched: 2. Here the CDR3 reads CASRGLAGVTDTQYF. The DNA for the CDR3 is TGTGCCAGCAGGGGACTAGCGGGAGTGACAGATACGCAGTATTTT.

This clonotype has a handful of counts. This sequence joins TRBV5-1 and TRBJ2-7; a possible D gene is TRBD1 (6 bases). V was cut by 5 bases and J by 6 bases, with 15 bases left in between. This CDR3 has 13 residues. The germline V gene has CDR1 SGHRS and CDR2 YFSETQ. The CDR3 loop reads CASSRGSSPEQYF. The CDR3 nucleotides read TGCGCCAGCAGTAGGGGGTCTAGTCCCGAGCAGTACTTC.

The chain couples TRBV7-9 to TRBJ1-4; D might be TRBD1 (5 bases). The V end was cut by 1 base, the J end by 5 bases, with 11 bases between. The germline gives CDR1 SEHNR, CDR2 FQNEAQ (reference sequence). The CDR3 totals 15 residues. CDR3 protein: CASSLEWDPNEKLFF. The DNA for the CDR3 is TGTGCCAGCAGCTTAGAATGGGACCCCAATGAAAAACTGTTTTTT.

This clonotype was counted between two and nine times. The gene calls are TRBV5-1 and TRBJ1-2, with D perhaps matching TRBD1 (5 bases). The CDR3 is 13 amino acids. Germline-derived CDR1 and CDR2 are SGHRS and YFSETQ. Between the trimmed V and J ends, which lost 4 bases and 5 bases, there was a span of 12 bases. The CDR3 coding sequence is TGCGCCAGCAGCACTTTCGACAGTTATGGCTACACCTTC. Its protein is CASSTFDSYGYTF.

The V gene is TRBV11-3, the J gene TRBJ2-1, with 10 bases identical to TRBD2. After removal of 2 bases from V and 7 bases from J, the junction contained 14 bases not matched to a gene. The germline gives CDR1 SGHNT, CDR2 YENEEA. The CDR3 runs to 18 residues. The CDR3 DNA is TGTGCCAGCAGCTTATTCCACGGACTAGCGGAAGGGAATAATGAGCAGTTCTTC. Translating gives CASSLFHGLAEGNNEQFF.

This clonotype was seen a handful of times. This chain connects TRBV18 to TRBJ2-1, with TRBD2 as a possible D gene (6 bases). The CDR3 consists of 18 residues. Germline V gives CDR1 KGHSH, CDR2 LQKENI. The V and J ends lost 1 base and 7 bases respectively, with 23 bases between them. The CDR3 sequence is CASSPLVHSGVTGNEQFF. The CDR3 bases are TGTGCCAGCTCACCACTAGTCCATAGCGGAGTTACGGGGAATGAGCAGTTCTTC.

The V gene is TRBV24-1, the J gene TRBJ2-3; 7 nucleotides line up with TRBD2. This CDR3 has 16 residues. Looked up from germline, CDR1 is KGHDR and CDR2 is SFDVKD. J lost 4 bases, V lost 4 bases, and 10 bases had no gene match. DNA for the CDR3: TGTGCCACCAGTGAGGGGAGCGGGGCCGTCTCAGATACGCAGTATTTT. Amino acids: CATSEGSGAVSDTQYF.

The chain recombines TRBV10-3 with TRBJ2-7, with D possibly being TRBD1 or TRBD2 (5 bases each). The V end was cut by 3 bases, the J end by 3 bases, with 12 bases between. The CDR3 covers 14 residues. Germline assignment: CDR1 ENHRY and CDR2 SYGVKD. The CDR3 nucleotides read TGTGCCATCAGTGATCCCGGGGCCAGCTACGAGCAGTACTTC. It encodes CAISDPGASYEQYF.

V and J are TRBV18 and TRBJ2-4; no clear D gene. The DNA end favors TRBJ2-7, so the J call may be wrong. Germline loops: CDR1 KGHSH, CDR2 LQKENI. The length of the CDR3 is 16 residues. This CDR3 is CASSPESFYLVYEQYF. CDR3 DNA sequence: TGTGCCAGCTCACCAGAGTCGTTTTACTTAGTCTACGAGCAGTACTTC.

This clonotype was detected only a few times. The chain links TRBV7-2 to TRBJ1-1; no firm D call. Germline CDR1 and CDR2: SGHTA and FQGNSA. V lost 8 bases and J 2 bases, leaving 6 bases between the germline ends. This CDR3 comprises 11 residues. CDR3 bases: TGTGCCAGCTCAACTAACACTGAAGCTTTCTTT. As protein: CASSTNTEAFF.